The 17 T cell receptor beta chains below were found in one sample sequenced in a study of vaccination and CD4 T cells after COVID-19. Their antigen targets remain unknown. The study sequenced cultured CD4+ T cell DNA using the Oncomine TCR Beta short-read assay. TCRdb reprocessed the PCR reads with MiXCR, giving one entry per CDR3 protein. The table has about 1,400 distinct CDR3 sequences, around 13% seen once. Treatment meaning: roughly 10-day PBMC culture with coronavirus spike peptide pools or control peptides (ViraFEST assay). Those CD4+ T cells from the unexposed donor predate the COVID-19 pandemic (2011-2018). Sequenced input: CD4+ T cells from blood, cultured in vitro. Receptor source: a human donor in good health.

This clonotype was counted a few times. The V and J genes are TRBV2 and TRBJ1-2; possible D gene TRBD1, 6 bases. Per the germline V gene, CDR1 is SNHLY and CDR2 is FYNNEI. The ends were cut back, 5 bases at V and 7 bases at J, with 20 bases in the middle. This CDR3 comprises 15 residues. The CDR3 sequence is CASSRIPKDSSGYTF. The CDR3 DNA reads as TGTGCCAGCAGTCGAATACCGAAGGACAGCTCTGGCTACACCTTC.

This chain connects TRBV18 to TRBJ2-1, with D maybe TRBD2 (5 bases). Trimming pared 7 bases from V and 5 bases from J, leaving 18 bases between. There are 15 residues in the CDR3. Germline assignment: CDR1 KGHSH and CDR2 LQKENI. For the CDR3, the DNA is TGTGCCAGCTTACTACCAGGTCCAGCGGACAATGAGCAGTTCTTC. The encoded protein is CASLLPGPADNEQFF.

With regard to this clonotype: This sequence may be a read error, since a much larger clone differs from it by one base. The chain has TRBV24-1 and TRBJ2-3, with 7 positions matching TRBD1. The CDR3 is 16 residues long. The germline CDR1 and CDR2 sequences are KGHDR and SFDVKD. Trimming cost V 7 bases and J 2 bases; bases outside gene matches: 11. CDR3 protein: CATSQPGQYHTDTQYF. As DNA, the CDR3 is TGTGCCACCAGCCAACCGGGACAGTACCACACAGATACGCAGTATTTT.

Within the sample, this clonotype is medium-sized. This sequence joins TRBV7-8 and TRBJ2-7, with 7 bases lining up with TRBD1. In germline, CDR1 is SGHVS, CDR2 FQNEAQ. The CDR3 is 15 residues long. Trimming took 5 bases from V and 3 from J; bases not matched to a gene: 10. The chain's CDR3 is CASSPRRDSYYEQYF. CDR3 bases: TGTGCCAGCAGCCCCCGAAGGGACAGCTACTACGAGCAGTACTTC. The full variable domain, with the rest looked up from reference TRBV7-8 and TRBJ2-7, is GAGVSQSPRYKVAKRGQDVALRCDPISGHVSLFWYQQALGQGPEFLTYFQNEAQLDKSGLPSDRFFAERPEGSVSTLKIQRTQQEDSAVYLCASSPRRDSYYEQYFGPGTRLTVT.

This chain uses TRBV7-6 with TRBJ1-4; D unclear. Germline CDR1 SGHVS, CDR2 FNYEAQ. Trimming left V 2 bases short and J 8 bases short, with 6 bases between. The CDR3 contains 12 residues. The CDR3 spells CASSLYSEKLFF. CDR3 nucleotides: TGTGCCAGCAGCTTATATTCCGAAAAACTGTTTTTT. The full variable domain, rest sourced from reference TRBV7-6 and TRBJ1-4, is GAGVSQSPRYKVTKRGQDVALRCDPISGHVSLYWYRQALGQGPEFLTYFNYEAQQDKSGLPNDRFSAERPEGSISTLTIQRTEQRDSAMYRCASSLYSEKLFFGSGTQLSVL.

This clonotype is categorized as large (0.1 to 1%). The CDR3 region has the DNA TGTGCCATCAATCCTGGACAGGCCAACTATGGCTACACCTTC. Translated, it gives CAINPGQANYGYTF. This chain links TRBV10-3 with TRBJ1-2; TRBD1 matches at 7 bases. Unmatched junction bases numbered 7, after V lost 7 bases and J lost 2 bases. The germline V gene encodes CDR1 ENHRY and CDR2 SYGVKD. The CDR3 sequence is 14 residues long.

This clonotype was detected a few times. J is TRBJ2-7 and V is TRBV28; a weak D match, TRBD1 (6 bases). Germline lookup yields CDR1 MDHEN and CDR2 SYDVKM. This CDR3 has 12 amino acids. Trimming removed 5 bases from V and 10 bases from J, with 15 bases in between. CDR3 sequence reads: CASSTPGHSQYF. The CDR3 bases are TGTGCCAGCAGTACGCCGGGACATAGTCAGTACTTC. Drawing the rest from reference TRBV28 and TRBJ2-7, the complete variable domain is DVKVTQSSRYLVKRTGEKVFLECVQDMDHENMFWYRQDPGLGLRLIYFSYDVKMKEKGDIPEGYSVSREKKERFSLILESASTNQTSMYLCASSTPGHSQYFGPGTRLTVT.

A few counts support this clonotype. The V and J genes are TRBV28 and TRBJ2-5; the match to TRBD1 covers 7 bases. The V gene's germline CDR1 is MDHEN and CDR2 SYDVKM. V was clipped by 4 bases and J by 1 base; unmatched bases: 6. This CDR3 is 15 amino acids long. As DNA, the CDR3 is TGTGCCAGCAGTTCCCCGGGACAGACCCAAGAGACCCAGTACTTC. Its translation: CASSSPGQTQETQYF.

This clonotype turned up a few times. The CDR3 is CASSPGTGEYEQYF. DNA for the CDR3: TGTGCCAGCTCACCCGGGACAGGGGAATACGAGCAGTACTTC. This chain connects TRBV18 to TRBJ2-7, with 10 bases fitting TRBD1. The CDR3 extends over 14 amino acids. Germline CDR1 KGHSH, CDR2 LQKENI. Trimming cost V 3 bases and J 4 bases; bases outside gene matches: 3. Complete variable domain (other parts from reference TRBV18 and TRBJ2-7): NAGVMQNPRHLVRRRGQEARLRCSPMKGHSHVYWYRQLPEEGLKFMVYLQKENIIDESGMPKERFSAEFPKEGPSILRIQQVVRGDSAAYFCASSPGTGEYEQYFGPGTRLTVT.

This clonotype is termed medium-sized. The chain employs TRBV28 and TRBJ2-5; D call uncertain. Germline CDR1 MDHEN, CDR2 SYDVKM. The CDR3 covers 12 residues. Trimming removed 2 bases from V and 5 bases from J, with 6 bases in between. The CDR3 spells CASSLLVETQYF. As DNA, the CDR3 is TGTGCCAGCAGTTTACTCGTCGAGACCCAGTACTTC. The variable domain in full, completed from reference TRBV28 and TRBJ2-5, reads DVKVTQSSRYLVKRTGEKVFLECVQDMDHENMFWYRQDPGLGLRLIYFSYDVKMKEKGDIPEGYSVSREKKERFSLILESASTNQTSMYLCASSLLVETQYFGPGTRLLVL.

The chain carries TRBV6-1 and TRBJ2-2; 8 nucleotides match TRBD2. Germline lookup yields CDR1 MNHNS and CDR2 SASEGT. Trimming took 10 bases from V and 6 from J; bases not matched to a gene: 10. The CDR3 totals 14 residues. CDR3 residues: CATKSGGAAGELFF. CDR3 coding DNA: TGTGCCACAAAATCGGGGGGGGCGGCCGGGGAGCTGTTTTTT.

The J gene is TRBJ1-1, the V gene TRBV3-1, with a tentative D call TRBD1 (5 bases). This CDR3 has 13 residues. V shed 5 bases and J shed 1 base, with 8 bases lying between them. The V gene's germline CDR1 is LGHDT and CDR2 YNNKEL (reference sequence). For the CDR3, the DNA is TGTGCCAGCAGCACACAGGAGAACACTGAAGCTTTCTTT. This gives the protein CASSTQENTEAFF.

This clonotype showed up just once. V and J are TRBV12-3 or TRBV12-4 and TRBJ2-2, with 8 bases aligning to TRBD1. Unmatched junction bases numbered 2, after V lost 6 bases and J lost 2 bases. The CDR3 runs 14 residues. Here the CDR3 reads CASSGQGNTGELFF. CDR3 nucleotide sequence: TGTGCCAGCAGCGGACAGGGAAACACCGGGGAGCTGTTTTTT.

By share of the sample, this clonotype is large. The rearrangement joins TRBV15 to TRBJ2-3; D remains unclear. Germline CDR1 and CDR2: LNHNV and YYDKDF (reference sequence). The length of the CDR3 is 13 residues. The V end was cut by 2 bases, the J end by 5 bases, with 8 bases between. CDR3 nucleotide sequence: TGTGCCACCAGCAGACCGACGGAAGATACGCAGTATTTT. Amino acid sequence: CATSRPTEDTQYF.

This clonotype rates as large (0.1 to 1%). V usage is TRBV20-1 and J usage is TRBJ1-5, with 8 positions matching TRBD1. Germline V CDR1 and CDR2: DFQATT, SNEGSKA (reference sequence). The CDR3 is made up of 16 amino acids. V lost 6 bases, J lost 3 bases, and 13 bases stayed unmatched. This chain's CDR3 is CSAHKPGQESNQPQHF. As DNA, the CDR3 is TGCAGTGCCCATAAACCGGGACAGGAGTCCAATCAGCCCCAGCATTTT.

This clonotype is large in the sample. The CDR3 spells CATSDPGTGETGELFF. In DNA, the CDR3 is TGTGCCACCAGTGATCCCGGGACAGGGGAAACCGGGGAGCTGTTTTTT. The J gene is TRBJ2-2, the V gene TRBV24-1, with 10 positions matching TRBD1. Germline V gene sequence: CDR1 KGHDR, CDR2 SFDVKD. This CDR3 has 16 amino acids. J was trimmed by 5 bases and V by 3 bases; bases with no gene match: 5.

This clonotype is categorized as large. The chain uses TRBV6-1 and TRBJ1-6; a weak D match, TRBD1 (6 bases). Germline loops: CDR1 MNHNS, CDR2 SASEGT. Trimming removed 6 bases from V and 7 bases from J, with 16 bases in between. There are 15 residues in the CDR3. The CDR3 is CASRMGGPNNSPLHF. CDR3 coding DNA: TGTGCCAGCAGGATGGGGGGCCCCAACAATTCACCCCTCCACTTT.